The clone carrying this T cell receptor (beta chain) was observed at least ten times. Its target is unknown. The data derive from a study of molecular identifiers for immune sequencing clone quantification. In TCRdb, the PCR reads were re-called with MiXCR into one record per CDR3 protein. This table holds around 82,000 distinct CDR3 sequences, 19% found once. After removal of 2 bases from V and 2 bases from J, the junction contained 5 bases not matched to a gene. CDR1 is LNHDA and CDR2 is SQIVND in the germline V gene (reference sequence). This CDR3 region has 16 residues. General study findings and limits: Detectable among 800,000 to 1,000,000 naive cells, according to reports, was Jurkat TCR RNA spiked in from one cell.

The rearrangement joins TRBV19 to TRBJ2-3; 9 bases match TRBD2. The source of this sequence is a human donor in good health. Some libraries in this study had Jurkat cell RNA spiked in. Sequencing input: naive CD8+ T cells from blood, with Jurkat cell RNA spiked in. The subset here: FACS-sorted CD8+CD4-CCR7+CD45RA+ naive T cells. The CDR3 region is CASSIIAGANTDTQYF. CDR3 DNA sequence: TGTGCCAGTAGTATAATAGCGGGAGCGAACACAGATACGCAGTATTTT.